The 9 T cell receptor beta chains below were found in one sample sequenced in a study of CD8+ T cells in alopecia areata. Reverse transcription of extracted RNA yielded cDNA, which provided the sequencing template. Sequencing was performed with immunoSEQ multiplex PCR; in TCRdb, only in-frame clones are kept and a portion is missing. The table records more than 85,000 clones, about 64% of them present only once. Treatment noted: oral pan-JAK inhibitor, 5-10 mg twice daily. This sample comprised CD8+ T cells sorted from blood, obtained at week 4, from a patient treated with tofacitinib. These TCRs come from a human donor with alopecia areata.

V gene TRBV7-9 combines with J gene TRBJ2-7, with D tentatively TRBD1 or TRBD2 (5 bases each). V dropped 0 bases and J dropped 7 bases, with 13 bases sitting between them. The germline V gene encodes CDR1 SEHNR and CDR2 FQNEAQ (reference sequence). This CDR3 is built from 14 residues. DNA of the CDR3: TGTGCCAGCAGCTTAGCGCAGGGACCACAAGAGCAGTACTTC. Encoded protein: CASSLAQGPQEQYF.

There are a few counts of this clone. J is TRBJ2-7 and V is TRBV29-1; D gene ambiguous. The ends were cut back, 4 bases at V and 1 base at J, with 11 bases in the middle. CDR1 and CDR2 (germline): SQVTM, ANQGSEA. This CDR3 region has 13 residues. In DNA form, the CDR3 reads TGCAGCGTTGGAACGACGGAATCCTACGAGCAGTACTTC. As protein: CSVGTTESYEQYF.

The chain couples TRBV5-1 to TRBJ2-2; the D gene is possibly TRBD2 (5 bases). This CDR3 is 14 amino acids long. Trimming removed 4 bases from V and 2 bases from J, with 9 bases in between. CDR1 SGHRS and CDR2 YFSETQ come from the germline V gene. The CDR3 DNA follows: TGCGCCAGCAGCCCGGGAACAAACACCGGGGAGCTGTTTTTT. Translated, it gives CASSPGTNTGELFF.

The rearrangement uses TRBV15 and TRBJ2-3; 7 bases fit TRBD2. With V trimmed by 5 bases and J by 8 bases, 7 bases remained unmatched. This CDR3 region has 13 residues. The germline gives CDR1 LNHNV, CDR2 YYDKDF (reference sequence). CDR3 protein: CATSGPASGTQYF. CDR3 nucleotides: TGTGCCACCAGCGGGCCCGCTAGCGGTACGCAGTATTTT.

This chain joins TRBV4-3 and TRBJ2-5, with D perhaps matching TRBD2 (6 bases). The length of the CDR3 is 14 residues. V was clipped by 0 bases and J by 4 bases, with 9 bases between them. Germline loops: CDR1 LGHNA, CDR2 YSLEER. The CDR3 DNA follows: TGCGCCAGCAGCCAAGAAGGAGGGTTAGAGACCCAGTACTTC. It is translated as CASSQEGGLETQYF.

This chain joins TRBV7-2 and TRBJ2-3; 9 nucleotides match TRBD2. V gave up 2 bases and J gave up 6 bases; unmatched junction bases: 9. CDR1 and CDR2 from the germline V gene are SGHTA and FQGNSA. CDR3 length: 16 amino acids. CDR3 sequence: CASSLTVQRGADTQYF. CDR3 coding DNA: TGTGCCAGCAGCTTAACCGTCCAGCGGGGGGCGGATACGCAGTATTTT. Variable domain in full (rest from reference TRBV7-2 and TRBJ2-3): GAGVSQSPSNKVTEKGKDVELRCDPISGHTALYWYRQSLGQGLEFLIYFQGNSAPDKSGLPSDRFSAERTGGSVSTLTIQRTQQEDSAVYLCASSLTVQRGADTQYFGPGTRLTVL.

The chain carries TRBV7-9 and TRBJ1-1; 8 nucleotides line up with TRBD1. V gave up 5 bases and J gave up 1 base; unmatched junction bases: 6. Germline V gene sequence: CDR1 SEHNR, CDR2 FQNEAQ (reference sequence). The CDR3 loop spans 15 amino acids. The CDR3 nucleotides read TGTGCCAGCAGCGGAGACCAGGGGGCGAACACTGAAGCTTTCTTT. Its protein product is CASSGDQGANTEAFF. Complete variable domain (other parts from reference TRBV7-9 and TRBJ1-1): DTGVSQNPRHKITKRGQNVTFRCDPISEHNRLYWYRQTLGQGPEFLTYFQNEAQLEKSRLLSDRFSAERPKGSFSTLEIQRTEQGDSAMYLCASSGDQGANTEAFFGQGTRLTVV.

The chain is built from TRBV10-3 and TRBJ2-7, with TRBD2 as a possible D gene (6 bases). Per the germline V gene, CDR1 is ENHRY and CDR2 is SYGVKD. This CDR3 has 12 residues. Trimming stripped 10 bases from V and 3 bases from J, with 13 bases between. CDR3 in amino acids: CATKAGIYEQYF. In nucleotides, the CDR3 is TGTGCCACGAAGGCGGGGATCTACGAGCAGTACTTC.

The chain employs TRBV6-6 and TRBJ1-2; 8 nucleotides match TRBD1. Germline trimming cut 4 bases from V and 3 bases from J; bases unmatched to any gene: 4. CDR3 length equals 14 residues. Looked up from germline, CDR1 is MNHNY and CDR2 is SVGAGI (reference sequence). The CDR3 DNA is TGTGCCAGCAGTTCGGACAGGGCCCACTATGGCTACACCTTC. Residues: CASSSDRAHYGYTF.